These T cell receptor beta chains were read from a single sample in a study of blood T cell repertoires in COVID-19. TCRdb's table, derived via immunoSEQ multiplex PCR, lists solely in-frame clones and lacks some. The sample yields around 91,000 clones, 79% seen once. Sequencing used peripheral blood. These TCRs come from a woman at least 80 years old with active or convalescent COVID-19. The CDR3 runs from the conserved cysteine through the conserved F or W. D genes are given only for firm matches. Expanded clones are given a class, and other clones once, few, many or no size at all.

size	D	V	J	CDR3	DNA
few	NA	TRBV5-1	TRBJ1-1	CASSITGSRTEAFF	TGTGCCAGCAGCATTACAGGGTCGCGTACAGAAGCTTTCTTT
NA	NA	TRBV2	TRBJ2-6	CASSRDGAGANVLTF	TGTGCCAGCAGTCGTGACGGAGCTGGGGCCAACGTCCTGACTTTC
once	TRBD2	TRBV11-2	TRBJ2-3	CASSLVGTSGDTQYF	TGTGCCAGCAGCTTAGTGGGGACTAGTGGAGATACGCAGTATTTT
NA	TRBD1	TRBV5-1	TRBJ2-5	CASSPRQGQETQYF	TGCGCCAGCAGCCCACGACAGGGTCAAGAGACCCAGTACTTC
NA	TRBD1	TRBV2	TRBJ1-2	CASSYRTGGNYGYTF	TGTGCCAGCAGTTATAGGACAGGGGGAAACTATGGCTACACCTTC
NA	TRBD1	TRBV30	TRBJ2-2	CASPDRTGGGELFF	TGTGCCTCTCCGGACAGGACAGGGGGCGGGGAGCTGTTTTTT
NA	TRBD2	TRBV5-1	TRBJ2-1	CASSFGTSGANEQFF	TGCGCCAGCAGCTTCGGGACTAGCGGGGCTAATGAGCAGTTCTTC
NA	NA	TRBV10-2	TRBJ1-4	CASSESLRWNEKLFF	TGCGCCAGCAGTGAGTCACTCCGCTGGAATGAAAAACTGTTTTTT
NA	NA	TRBV9	TRBJ1-2	CASSVEPEDGYTF	TGTGCCAGCAGCGTAGAGCCCGAAGATGGCTACACCTTC
NA	NA	TRBV27	TRBJ1-5	CASSRRSSDQPQHF	TGTGCCAGCAGTAGGCGTTCTAGCGACCAGCCCCAGCATTTT
NA	TRBD1	TRBV7-9	TRBJ2-7	CASSRQGVHEQYF	TGTGCCAGCAGCCGACAGGGGGTACACGAGCAGTACTTC
once	NA	TRBV7-9	TRBJ2-3	CASSSAGSSTDTQYF	TGTGCCAGCAGCTCAGCGGGCTCTAGCACAGATACGCAGTATTTT
NA	NA	TRBV19	TRBJ1-4	CASTTQQATNEKLFF	TGTGCCAGTACTACGCAACAGGCAACTAATGAAAAACTGTTTTTT
NA	NA	TRBV28	TRBJ2-1	CASRQGYNEQFF	TGTGCCAGCAGGCAGGGTTACAATGAGCAGTTCTTC
NA	TRBD1	TRBV5-1	TRBJ1-5	CASSWTGGSDQPQHF	TGCGCCAGCAGCTGGACAGGGGGGTCGGATCAGCCCCAGCATTTT
few	NA	TRBV7-8	TRBJ1-2	CASSSLPGGGYTF	TGTGCCAGCAGCTCCTTGCCGGGGGGTGGCTACACCTTC
NA	NA	TRBV28	TRBJ1-2	CASSFSGATWQYGYTF	TGTGCCAGCAGTTTTTCAGGGGCTACCTGGCAGTATGGCTACACCTTC
NA	NA	TRBV5-4	TRBJ2-1	CASSLDRRYNEQFF	TGTGCCAGCAGCTTGGACCGGCGGTACAATGAGCAGTTCTTC
NA	TRBD1	TRBV10-1	TRBJ2-5	CASSGGTEETQYF	TGCGCCAGCAGTGGGGGGACAGAAGAGACCCAGTACTTC
once	NA	TRBV12-3/TRBV12-4	TRBJ1-5	CASSDYSNQPQHF	TGTGCCAGTTCGGACTATAGCAATCAGCCCCAGCATTTT
NA	TRBD1	TRBV6-2/TRBV6-3	TRBJ1-4	CASSSGTGEEKLFF	TGTGCCAGCAGCTCCGGGACAGGGGAAGAAAAACTGTTTTTT
NA	NA	TRBV5-1	TRBJ2-7	CASSDPTREQYF	TGCGCCAGCAGCGACCCCACGAGGGAGCAGTACTTC
NA	NA	TRBV7-6	TRBJ1-5	CASSPRTGQPQHF	TGTGCCAGCAGCCCTCGGACTGGCCAGCCCCAGCATTTT
NA	TRBD1	TRBV4-3	TRBJ1-3	CASSPGTGSGNTIYF	TGCGCCAGCAGCCCCGGGACAGGTTCTGGAAACACCATATATTTT
NA	TRBD1	TRBV6-2/TRBV6-3	TRBJ2-1	CASSQRQGEAIYNEQFF	TGTGCCAGCAGTCAACGACAGGGTGAAGCAATATACAATGAGCAGTTCTTC
NA	TRBD2	TRBV10-3	TRBJ2-7	CAISESIGGGSEQYF	TGTGCCATCAGTGAGTCAATCGGGGGAGGGTCCGAGCAGTACTTC
few	TRBD1	TRBV4-3	TRBJ2-7	CASSQVIGQGAYEQYF	TGCGCCAGCAGCCAAGTAATAGGACAGGGGGCCTACGAGCAGTACTTC
few	NA	TRBV5-1	TRBJ2-3	CASSLAQASTDTQYF	TGTGCCAGCAGCTTGGCGCAGGCTAGCACAGATACGCAGTATTTT
few	NA	TRBV20-1	TRBJ1-4	CSVSQGPNEKLFF	TGCAGTGTTAGTCAGGGCCCTAATGAAAAACTGTTTTTT
few	TRBD2	TRBV2	TRBJ2-2	CASSPTSRAGELFF	TGTGCCAGCAGCCCGACTAGCCGTGCCGGGGAGCTGTTTTTT
NA	TRBD2	TRBV28	TRBJ2-5	CASSPTTSREHQETQYF	TGTGCCAGCAGTCCGACGACTTCGCGGGAGCACCAAGAGACCCAGTACTTC
NA	NA	TRBV7-3	TRBJ2-1	CASSLGSYNEQFF	TGTGCCAGCAGCTTGGGCAGCTACAATGAGCAGTTCTTC
NA	TRBD1	TRBV18	TRBJ2-5	CASSPRDRGAGRETQYF	TGTGCCAGCTCACCGAGGGACAGGGGGGCCGGTAGGGAGACCCAGTACTTC
NA	NA	TRBV19	TRBJ2-1	CASSTGGTWNEQFF	TGTGCCAGCTCCACCGGGGGAACTTGGAATGAGCAGTTCTTC
NA	NA	TRBV6-5	TRBJ1-2	CASRVTGKDGYTF	TGTGCCAGCAGAGTCACAGGTAAAGATGGCTACACCTTC
NA	TRBD1	TRBV25-1	TRBJ2-1	CASDAGGFVEQFF	TGTGCCAGCGACGCAGGGGGCTTCGTTGAGCAGTTCTTC
few	NA	TRBV9	TRBJ2-5	CASSRRTLQETQYF	TGTGCCAGCAGCAGACGGACACTGCAAGAGACCCAGTACTTC